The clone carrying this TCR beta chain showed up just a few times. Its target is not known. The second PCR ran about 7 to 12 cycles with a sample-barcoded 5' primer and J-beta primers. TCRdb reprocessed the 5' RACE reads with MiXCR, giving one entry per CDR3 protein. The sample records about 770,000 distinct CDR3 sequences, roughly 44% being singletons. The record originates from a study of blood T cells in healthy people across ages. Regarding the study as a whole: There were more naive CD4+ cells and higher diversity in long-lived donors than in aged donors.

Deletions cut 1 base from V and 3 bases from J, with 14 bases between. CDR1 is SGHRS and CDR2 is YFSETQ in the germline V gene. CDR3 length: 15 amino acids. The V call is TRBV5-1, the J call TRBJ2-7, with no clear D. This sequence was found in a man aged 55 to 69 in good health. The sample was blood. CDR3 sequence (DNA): TGCGCCAGCAGCTTGAGGCTAGGATCAGACTACGAGCAGTACTTC. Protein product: CASSLRLGSDYEQYF. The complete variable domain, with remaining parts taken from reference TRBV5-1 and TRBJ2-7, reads KAGVTQTPRYLIKTRGQQVTLSCSPISGHRSVSWYQQTPGQGLQFLFEYFSETQRNKGNFPGRFSGRQFSNSRSEMNVSTLELGDSALYLCASSLRLGSDYEQYFGPGTRLTVT.